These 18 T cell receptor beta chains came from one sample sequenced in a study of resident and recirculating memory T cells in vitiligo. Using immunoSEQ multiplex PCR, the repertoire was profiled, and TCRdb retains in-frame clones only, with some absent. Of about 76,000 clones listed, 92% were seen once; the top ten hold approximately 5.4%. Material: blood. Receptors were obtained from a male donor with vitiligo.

The CDR3 reads CAISEQSGLAGRSGANVLTF. DNA for the CDR3: TGTGCCATCAGTGAGCAAAGCGGACTAGCGGGGAGGTCTGGGGCCAACGTCCTGACTTTC. V usage is TRBV10-3 and J usage is TRBJ2-6; TRBD2 agrees at 12 bases. The V gene's germline CDR1 is ENHRY and CDR2 SYGVKD. The CDR3 has 20 amino acids. V lost 2 bases and J lost 1; bases outside the gene matches: 9.

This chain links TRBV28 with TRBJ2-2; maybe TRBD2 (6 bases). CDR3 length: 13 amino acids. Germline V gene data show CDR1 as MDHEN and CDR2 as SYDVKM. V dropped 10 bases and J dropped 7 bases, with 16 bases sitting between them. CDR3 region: CATILATGGELFF. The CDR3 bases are TGTGCCACTATACTAGCTACTGGCGGGGAGCTGTTTTTT.

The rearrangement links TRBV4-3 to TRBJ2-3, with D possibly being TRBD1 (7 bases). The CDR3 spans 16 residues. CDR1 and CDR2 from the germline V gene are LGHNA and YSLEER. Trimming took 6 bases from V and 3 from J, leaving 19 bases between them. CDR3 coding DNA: TGCGCCAGCAGGCCTGCAGGGGGGAGAGGGACAGATACGCAGTATTTT. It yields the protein CASRPAGGRGTDTQYF.

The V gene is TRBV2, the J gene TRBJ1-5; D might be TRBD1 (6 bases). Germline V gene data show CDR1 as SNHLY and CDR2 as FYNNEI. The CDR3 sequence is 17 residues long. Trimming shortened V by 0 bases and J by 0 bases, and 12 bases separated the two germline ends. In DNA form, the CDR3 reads TGTGCCAGCAGTGAAGCGGACAGTCTATATAGCAATCAGCCCCAGCATTTT. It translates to CASSEADSLYSNQPQHF.

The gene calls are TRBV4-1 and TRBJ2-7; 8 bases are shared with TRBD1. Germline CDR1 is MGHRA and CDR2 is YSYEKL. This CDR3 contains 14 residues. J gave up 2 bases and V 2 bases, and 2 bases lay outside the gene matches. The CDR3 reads CASSQPDRAYEQYF. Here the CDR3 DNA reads TGCGCCAGCAGCCAACCGGACAGGGCCTACGAGCAGTACTTC.

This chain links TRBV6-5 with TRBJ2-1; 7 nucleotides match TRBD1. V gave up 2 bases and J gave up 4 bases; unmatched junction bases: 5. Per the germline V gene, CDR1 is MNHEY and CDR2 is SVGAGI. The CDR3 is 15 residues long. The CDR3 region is CASSYQPGQYNEQFF. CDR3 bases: TGTGCCAGCAGTTACCAACCGGGACAGTACAATGAGCAGTTCTTC.

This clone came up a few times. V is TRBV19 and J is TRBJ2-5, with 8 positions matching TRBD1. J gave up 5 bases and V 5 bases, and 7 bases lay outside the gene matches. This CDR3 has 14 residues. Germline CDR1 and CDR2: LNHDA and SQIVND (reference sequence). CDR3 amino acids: CASSPGQGAETQYF. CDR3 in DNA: TGTGCCAGTAGTCCCGGACAGGGTGCGGAGACCCAGTACTTC.

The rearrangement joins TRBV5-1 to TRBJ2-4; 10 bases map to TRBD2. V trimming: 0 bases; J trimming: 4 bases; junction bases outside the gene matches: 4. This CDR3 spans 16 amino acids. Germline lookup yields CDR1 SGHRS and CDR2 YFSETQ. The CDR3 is CASSLAPLAGKNIQYF. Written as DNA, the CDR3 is TGCGCCAGCAGCTTGGCCCCACTAGCGGGGAAAAACATTCAGTACTTC.

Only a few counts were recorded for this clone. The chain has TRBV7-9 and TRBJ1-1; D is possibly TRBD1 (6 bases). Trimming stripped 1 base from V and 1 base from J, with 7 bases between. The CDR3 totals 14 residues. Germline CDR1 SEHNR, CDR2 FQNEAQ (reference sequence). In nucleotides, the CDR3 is TGTGCCAGCAGCTTAGGGACAGCGAACACTGAAGCTTTCTTT. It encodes CASSLGTANTEAFF.

CDR3: CASSPGTLFNEQYF. CDR3 sequence (DNA): TGTGCCAGTAGTCCCGGGACTCTTTTCAACGAGCAGTACTTC. The J gene is TRBJ2-7, the V gene TRBV19; D perhaps matches TRBD2 (6 bases). The V gene lost 5 bases and the J gene lost 5 bases, with 16 bases spanning the gap. This CDR3 spans 14 amino acids. Germline CDR1 reads LNHDA; CDR2 reads SQIVND (reference sequence).

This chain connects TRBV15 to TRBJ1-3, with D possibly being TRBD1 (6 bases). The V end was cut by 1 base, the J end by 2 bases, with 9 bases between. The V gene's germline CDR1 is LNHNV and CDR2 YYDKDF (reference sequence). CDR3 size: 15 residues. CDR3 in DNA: TGTGCCACCAGCAGAGTCACAGGGCCTGGAAACACCATATATTTT. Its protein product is CATSRVTGPGNTIYF.

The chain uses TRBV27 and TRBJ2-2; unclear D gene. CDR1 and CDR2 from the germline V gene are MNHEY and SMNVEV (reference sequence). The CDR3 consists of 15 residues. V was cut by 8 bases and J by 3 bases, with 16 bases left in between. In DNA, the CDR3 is TGTGCCAGCCCCCACCCGCGAACCGACACCGGGGAGCTGTTTTTT. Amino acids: CASPHPRTDTGELFF.

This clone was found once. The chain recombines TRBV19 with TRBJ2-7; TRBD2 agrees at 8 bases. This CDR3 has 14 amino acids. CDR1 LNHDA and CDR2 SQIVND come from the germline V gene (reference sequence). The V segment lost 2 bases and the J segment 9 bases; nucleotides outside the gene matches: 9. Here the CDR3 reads CASSISPGRGGQYF. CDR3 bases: TGTGCCAGTAGTATATCCCCCGGGAGGGGGGGGCAGTACTTC.

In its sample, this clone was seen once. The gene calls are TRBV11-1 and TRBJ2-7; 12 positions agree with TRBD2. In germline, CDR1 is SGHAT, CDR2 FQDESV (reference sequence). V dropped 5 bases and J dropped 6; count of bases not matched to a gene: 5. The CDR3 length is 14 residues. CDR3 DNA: TGTGCCAGCAGCGGGACTAGCGGGCAGGGCGAGCAGTACTTC. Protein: CASSGTSGQGEQYF.

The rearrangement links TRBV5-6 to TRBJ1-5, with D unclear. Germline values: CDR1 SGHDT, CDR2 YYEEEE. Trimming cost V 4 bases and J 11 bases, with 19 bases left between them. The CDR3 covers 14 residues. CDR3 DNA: TGTGCCAGCAGCAGTCGGGGTAACCGAGGGACCCAGCATTTT. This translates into CASSSRGNRGTQHF.

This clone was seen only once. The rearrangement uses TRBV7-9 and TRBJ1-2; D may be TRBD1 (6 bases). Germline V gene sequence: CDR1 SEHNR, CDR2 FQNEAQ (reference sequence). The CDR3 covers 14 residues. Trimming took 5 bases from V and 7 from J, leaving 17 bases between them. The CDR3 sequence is CASSPVGGRVGYTF. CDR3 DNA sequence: TGTGCCAGCAGCCCCGTGGGGGGGCGGGTTGGCTACACCTTC.

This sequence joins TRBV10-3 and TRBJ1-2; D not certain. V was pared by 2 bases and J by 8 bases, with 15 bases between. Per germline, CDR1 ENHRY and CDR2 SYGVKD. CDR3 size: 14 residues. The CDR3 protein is CAISETSLTNGYTF. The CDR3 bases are TGTGCCATCAGTGAGACTTCTCTAACTAACGGCTACACCTTC.

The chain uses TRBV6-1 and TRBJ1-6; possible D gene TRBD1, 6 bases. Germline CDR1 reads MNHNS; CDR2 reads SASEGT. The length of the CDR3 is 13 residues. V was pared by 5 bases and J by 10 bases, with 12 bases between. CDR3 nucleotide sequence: TGTGCCAGCAGTAAAAGGGGGAGCTCACCCCTCCACTTT. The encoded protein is CASSKRGSSPLHF.